The text below deals with one TCR beta chain. The specificity of this receptor is unknown. No qualities accompany the bases; no much larger clone lies one base away. The library was prepared using the immunoSEQ multiplex PCR assay. TCRdb carries this immuneACCESS record with in-frame sequences only. Its versions omit some clonotypes, under half of them owing to an unresolved V gene in the studies checked, with the rest unexplained. The sample includes under 95,000 clones, with about 94% observed a single time. Clones ranked in the top ten supply 0.2% to 0.3% of the sample. For CDR1 and CDR2, the germline V gene lists SNHLY and FYNNEI. The CDR3 numbers 14 residues from cysteine through phenylalanine. Just CDR3 DNA is preserved here, 42 bases in frame from base 1. V is pared back by 4 bases and J by 3 bases, with 13 bases lying between the germline termini. The data derive from a study of technical replicates of blood from four donors (dated by TCRdb to 2017 to 2019).

Specimen: T cells isolated from PBMCs. In this chain, TRBV2 is recombined with TRBJ2-7; the D segment could be TRBD2, given 6 matching bases. The TCR sequence derives from a human donor in good health. The CDR3 reads as follows: CASSARDSFYEQYF. The nucleotide sequence is given as TGTGCCAGCAGTGCAAGGGACTCATTCTACGAGCAGTACTTC.